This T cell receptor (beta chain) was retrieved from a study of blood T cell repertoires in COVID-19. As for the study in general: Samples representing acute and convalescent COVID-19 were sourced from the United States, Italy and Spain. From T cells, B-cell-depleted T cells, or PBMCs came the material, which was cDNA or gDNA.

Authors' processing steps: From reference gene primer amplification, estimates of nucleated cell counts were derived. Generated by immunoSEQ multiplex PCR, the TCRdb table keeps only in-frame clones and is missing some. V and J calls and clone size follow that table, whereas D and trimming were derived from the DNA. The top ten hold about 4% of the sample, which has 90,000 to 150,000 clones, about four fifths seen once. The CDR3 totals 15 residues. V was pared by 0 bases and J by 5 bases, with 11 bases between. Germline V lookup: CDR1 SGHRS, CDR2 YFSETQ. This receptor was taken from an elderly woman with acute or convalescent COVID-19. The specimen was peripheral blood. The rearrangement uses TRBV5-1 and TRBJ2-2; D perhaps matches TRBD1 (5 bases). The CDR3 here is CASSLEGAKTGELFF. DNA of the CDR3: TGCGCCAGCAGCTTGGAAGGGGCAAAAACCGGGGAGCTGTTTTTT.